This TCR beta chain derives from a study of beta chain features in type 1 diabetes. Study overall: Sorted cells numbering roughly 98,000,000 were examined across all samples. The study's findings and limits: Compared to healthy donors, patients appeared to have naive, central memory and Treg TCRB repertoires that were more alike. A moderate, significant TCRB CDR3 shortening appeared in type 1 diabetes across four CD4+ subsets.

CDR3 length: 13 residues. Germline V gene data show CDR1 as MDHEN and CDR2 as SYDVKM. Trimming shortened V by 3 bases and J by 6 bases, and 12 bases separated the two germline ends. This clone showed up just a few times. Its antigen is undetermined. Naive, central memory, regulatory and stem cell-like memory cells within the CD4+ compartment were sorted using CD45RO/CCR7/CD25/CD127/CD95/CD27. Each population that was sorted was more than 95% pure. Investigators reverse transcribed all isolated RNA, so they sequenced expressed TCRB transcripts. The table came from immunoSEQ multiplex PCR; TCRdb's copy has only in-frame clones and leaves some out. The table lists a few hundred thousand clones, about a tenth of them singletons, with about 0.018% in the top ten.

The chain has TRBV28 and TRBJ2-7; D ambiguous. The sequencing input was naive CD4+ T cells from blood. The TCR comes from a man aged 25 to 40 with type 1 diabetes. Written as DNA, the CDR3 is TGTGCCAGCAGTTTGGGTCGGCAGGCCGAGCAGTACTTC. Encoded protein: CASSLGRQAEQYF.